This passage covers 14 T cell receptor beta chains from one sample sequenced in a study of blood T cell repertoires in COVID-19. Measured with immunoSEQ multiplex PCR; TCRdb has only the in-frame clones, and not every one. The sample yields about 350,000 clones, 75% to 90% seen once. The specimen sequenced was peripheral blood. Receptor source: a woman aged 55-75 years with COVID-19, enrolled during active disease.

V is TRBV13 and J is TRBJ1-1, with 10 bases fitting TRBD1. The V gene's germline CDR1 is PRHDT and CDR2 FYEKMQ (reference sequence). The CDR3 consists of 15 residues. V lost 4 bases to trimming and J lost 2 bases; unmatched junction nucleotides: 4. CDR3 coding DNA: TGTGCCAGCAGCTCGACAGGGGGCTCTAACACTGAAGCTTTCTTT. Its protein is CASSSTGGSNTEAFF.

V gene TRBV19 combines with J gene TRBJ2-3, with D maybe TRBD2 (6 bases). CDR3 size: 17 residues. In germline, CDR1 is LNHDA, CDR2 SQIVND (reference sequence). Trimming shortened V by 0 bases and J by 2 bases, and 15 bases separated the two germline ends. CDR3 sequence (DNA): TGTGCCAGTAGTATAGATCGGGGGACCATCTCCACAGATACGCAGTATTTT. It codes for CASSIDRGTISTDTQYF.

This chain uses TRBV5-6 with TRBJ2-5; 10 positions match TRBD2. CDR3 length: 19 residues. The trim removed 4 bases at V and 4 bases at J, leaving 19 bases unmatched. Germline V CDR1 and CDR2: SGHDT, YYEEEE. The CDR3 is CASSSPLGTSETARETQYF. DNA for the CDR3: TGTGCCAGCAGCAGCCCCCTAGGGACTAGCGAGACGGCCCGAGAGACCCAGTACTTC.

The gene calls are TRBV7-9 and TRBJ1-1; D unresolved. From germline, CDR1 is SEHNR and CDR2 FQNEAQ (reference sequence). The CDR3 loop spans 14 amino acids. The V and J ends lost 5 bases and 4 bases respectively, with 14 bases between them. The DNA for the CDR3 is TGTGCCAGCAGCCACAATACTATACTCACTGAAGCTTTCTTT. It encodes CASSHNTILTEAFF.

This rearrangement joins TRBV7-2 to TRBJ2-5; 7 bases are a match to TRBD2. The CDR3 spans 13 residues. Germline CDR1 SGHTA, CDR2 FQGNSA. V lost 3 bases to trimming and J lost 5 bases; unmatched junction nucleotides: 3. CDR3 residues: CASSFLGGETQYF. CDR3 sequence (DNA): TGTGCCAGCAGCTTTCTGGGAGGGGAGACCCAGTACTTC.

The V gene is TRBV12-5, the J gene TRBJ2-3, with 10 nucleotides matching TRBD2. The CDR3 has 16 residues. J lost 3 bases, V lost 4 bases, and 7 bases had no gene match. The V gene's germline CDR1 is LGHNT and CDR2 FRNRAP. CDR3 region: CASGSGSGGSTDTQYF. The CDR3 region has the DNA TGTGCTAGTGGTTCGGGTAGCGGGGGGTCGACAGATACGCAGTATTTT.

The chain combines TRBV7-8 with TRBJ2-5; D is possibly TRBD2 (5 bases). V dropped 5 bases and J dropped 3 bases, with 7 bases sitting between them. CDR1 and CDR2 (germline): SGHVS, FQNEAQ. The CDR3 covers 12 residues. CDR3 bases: TGTGCCAGCAGCCCGGGGAAAGAGACCCAGTACTTC. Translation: CASSPGKETQYF.

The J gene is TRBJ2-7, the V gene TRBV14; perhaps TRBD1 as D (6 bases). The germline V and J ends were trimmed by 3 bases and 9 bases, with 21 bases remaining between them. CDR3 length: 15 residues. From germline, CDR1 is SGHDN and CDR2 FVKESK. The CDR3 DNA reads TGTGCCAGCAGCCATCCGGACAGCCGCGGTACTTTGCAGTACTTC. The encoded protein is CASSHPDSRGTLQYF.

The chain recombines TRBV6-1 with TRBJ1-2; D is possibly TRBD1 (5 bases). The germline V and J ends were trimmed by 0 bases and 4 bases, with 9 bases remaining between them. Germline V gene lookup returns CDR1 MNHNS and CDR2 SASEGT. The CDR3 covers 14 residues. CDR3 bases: TGTGCCAGCAGTGAAGCTCCCGGGGGCTATGGCTACACCTTC. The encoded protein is CASSEAPGGYGYTF.

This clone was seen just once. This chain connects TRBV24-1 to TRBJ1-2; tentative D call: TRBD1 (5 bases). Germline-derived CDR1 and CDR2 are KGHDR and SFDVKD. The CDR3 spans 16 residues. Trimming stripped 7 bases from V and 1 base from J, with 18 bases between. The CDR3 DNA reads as TGTGCCACCAGCGGGCAGGGACTACGAAGTAACTATGGCTACACCTTC. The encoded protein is CATSGQGLRSNYGYTF.

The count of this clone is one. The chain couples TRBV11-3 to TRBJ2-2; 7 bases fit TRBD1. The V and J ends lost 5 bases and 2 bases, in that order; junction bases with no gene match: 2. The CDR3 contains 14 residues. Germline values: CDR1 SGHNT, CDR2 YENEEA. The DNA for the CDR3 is TGTGCCAGCAGCCGGACAGGAAACACCGGGGAGCTGTTTTTT. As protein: CASSRTGNTGELFF.

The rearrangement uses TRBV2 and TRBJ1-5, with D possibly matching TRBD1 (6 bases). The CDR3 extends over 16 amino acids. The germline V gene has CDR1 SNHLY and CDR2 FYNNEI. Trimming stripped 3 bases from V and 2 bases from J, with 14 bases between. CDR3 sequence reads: CASSDGTTRGNQPQHF. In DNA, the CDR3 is TGTGCCAGCAGTGACGGGACAACCAGGGGCAATCAGCCCCAGCATTTT.

Written as DNA, the CDR3 is TGTGCCAGCAGCCCGGGGGGGTATGGAGGAAACACCATATATTTT. Translation: CASSPGGYGGNTIYF. The gene calls are TRBV7-9 and TRBJ1-3; TRBD1 might be the D (5 bases). Trimming removed 5 bases from V and 4 bases from J, with 15 bases in between. This CDR3 contains 15 residues. The germline V gene has CDR1 SEHNR and CDR2 FQNEAQ (reference sequence).

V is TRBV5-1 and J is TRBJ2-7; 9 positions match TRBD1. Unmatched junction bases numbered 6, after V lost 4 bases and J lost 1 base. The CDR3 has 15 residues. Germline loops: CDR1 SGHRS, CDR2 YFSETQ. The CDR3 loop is CASSTRQGGSYEQYF. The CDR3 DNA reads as TGCGCCAGCAGCACTCGACAGGGGGGTTCCTACGAGCAGTACTTC.